Below are 14 T cell receptor beta chains sequenced from a single sample in a study of shared clonotypes between healthy human individuals. Data came from immunoSEQ multiplex PCR; TCRdb stores just in-frame clones and leaves some out. The sample shows around 2.5 million clones, 93% of them seen only once. Sequencing was done on a sample of naive CD4+ T cells from PBMCs. Subset described: CD45RA+ positively selected. The receptors were sampled from a man aged 18 to 35 in good health. Some clones in this sample may be carry-over from other donors' samples.

In the case of this clone: In the same sample, other DNA sequences code for this CDR3. The chain has TRBV5-1 and TRBJ2-7; D is unclear. Germline lookup yields CDR1 SGHRS and CDR2 YFSETQ. Trimming shortened V by 0 bases and J by 0 bases, and 7 bases separated the two germline ends. This CDR3 region has 14 residues. The CDR3 region is CASSLGAGSYEQYF. CDR3 nucleotide sequence: TGCGCCAGCAGCTTGGGCGCAGGCTCCTACGAGCAGTACTTC.

The chain uses TRBV28 and TRBJ1-5, with D tentatively TRBD1 (5 bases). Germline V CDR1 and CDR2: MDHEN, SYDVKM. The V end lost 4 bases, the J end lost 4 bases, and 17 bases lay between the germline ends. The CDR3 is 16 residues long. CDR3 residues: CASSSIIGTVNQPQHF. The CDR3 bases are TGTGCCAGCAGTTCAATTATCGGGACGGTGAATCAGCCCCAGCATTTT.

On this clone itself: The sample has other DNA sequences that encode this CDR3 too. The V and J genes are TRBV7-3 and TRBJ1-1; TRBD1 aligns across 9 bases. Germline CDR1 and CDR2: SGHTA and FQGTGA. The V segment lost 5 bases and the J segment 5 bases; nucleotides outside the gene matches: 3. This CDR3 has 13 amino acids. CDR3 in DNA: TGTGCCAGCAGCCCTGGACAGGGGACTGAAGCTTTCTTT. It encodes CASSPGQGTEAFF.

The V call is TRBV28, the J call TRBJ1-2; 7 nucleotides align to TRBD1. The CDR3 is 13 amino acids. With 4 bases clipped from V and 3 bases from J, the junction kept 2 bases outside the gene matches. Germline V lookup: CDR1 MDHEN, CDR2 SYDVKM. Here the CDR3 DNA reads TGTGCCAGCAGTTCAGGGGGACACTATGGCTACACCTTC. This sequence encodes CASSSGGHYGYTF.

V gene TRBV19 combines with J gene TRBJ2-7, with D possibly matching TRBD1 (6 bases). This CDR3 has 14 residues. V was clipped by 3 bases and J by 5 bases, with 14 bases between them. Looked up from germline, CDR1 is LNHDA and CDR2 is SQIVND (reference sequence). CDR3 sequence reads: CASSMGGGVNEQYF. CDR3 bases: TGTGCCAGTAGTATGGGTGGGGGCGTCAACGAGCAGTACTTC.

The chain employs TRBV6-5 and TRBJ1-1; D may be TRBD1 (5 bases). Germline-derived CDR1 and CDR2 are MNHEY and SVGAGI. The CDR3 has 14 amino acids. The V and J ends lost 4 bases and 7 bases respectively, with 16 bases between them. CDR3 sequence: CASSSEGGAFEAFF. CDR3 DNA sequence: TGTGCCAGCAGTTCCGAGGGTGGGGCCTTTGAAGCTTTCTTT.

This rearrangement joins TRBV5-4 to TRBJ2-4; D may match TRBD1 or TRBD2 (6 bases each). CDR1 SGHNT and CDR2 YYREEE come from the germline V gene (reference sequence). Trimming shortened V by 5 bases and J by 8 bases, and 17 bases separated the two germline ends. The CDR3 is 14 residues long. DNA for the CDR3: TGTGCCAGCAGTAGGAGGGGGGACGGGGACATTCAGTACTTC. Amino acids: CASSRRGDGDIQYF.

The chain couples TRBV6-6 to TRBJ2-7; D possibly uses TRBD1 or TRBD2 (5 bases each). The CDR3 totals 15 residues. Deletions cut 6 bases from V and 5 bases from J, with 20 bases between. CDR1 MNHNY and CDR2 SVGAGI come from the germline V gene (reference sequence). In nucleotides, the CDR3 is TGTGCCAGCAGCCCCGGGGCGGGCCGGGGACACGAGCAGTACTTC. This encodes CASSPGAGRGHEQYF.

The chain recombines TRBV11-3 with TRBJ2-7; 12 bases fit TRBD2. V lost 4 bases, J lost 5 bases, and 6 bases stayed unmatched. Per germline, CDR1 SGHNT and CDR2 YENEEA. The CDR3 has 15 residues. The CDR3 here is CASSSGLAGQHEQYF. As DNA, the CDR3 is TGTGCCAGCAGCTCCGGACTAGCGGGGCAACACGAGCAGTACTTC.

Comment on this clone: The sample has other DNA sequences that encode this CDR3 too. The chain combines TRBV28 with TRBJ2-7; TRBD1 agrees at 8 bases. Germline V lookup: CDR1 MDHEN, CDR2 SYDVKM. The CDR3 is 15 amino acids. Germline trimming cut 1 base from V and 1 base from J; bases unmatched to any gene: 3. The chain's CDR3 is CASSLSDRGSYEQYF. The CDR3, as DNA: TGTGCCAGCAGTTTATCAGACAGGGGATCCTACGAGCAGTACTTC. Drawing the rest from reference TRBV28 and TRBJ2-7, the complete variable domain is DVKVTQSSRYLVKRTGEKVFLECVQDMDHENMFWYRQDPGLGLRLIYFSYDVKMKEKGDIPEGYSVSREKKERFSLILESASTNQTSMYLCASSLSDRGSYEQYFGPGTRLTVT.

The chain recombines TRBV2 with TRBJ2-1, with TRBD2 identical over 10 bases. CDR3 length equals 15 residues. Germline V gene lookup returns CDR1 SNHLY and CDR2 FYNNEI. The junction had 8 bases not matched to a gene; V was cut back by 3 bases and J by 9 bases. The CDR3, as DNA: TGTGCCAGCAGTGAGGCTAGCGGGAGTTGGGGTGAGCAGTTCTTC. Translated: CASSEASGSWGEQFF.

The V call is TRBV30, the J call TRBJ1-1; D is perhaps TRBD1 (5 bases). The CDR3 spans 14 residues. Germline assignment: CDR1 GTSNPN and CDR2 SVGIG (reference sequence). Trimming left V 4 bases short and J 5 bases short, with 17 bases between. CDR3 sequence reads: CAWTSRARRTEAFF. The DNA for the CDR3 is TGTGCCTGGACCTCCAGGGCTCGGCGAACTGAAGCTTTCTTT.

This chain links TRBV7-3 with TRBJ2-5; D gene ambiguous. The CDR3 totals 13 residues. V was cut by 2 bases and J by 3 bases, with 7 bases left in between. Germline V gene sequence: CDR1 SGHTA, CDR2 FQGTGA. CDR3 sequence reads: CASSLGKKETQYF. Here the CDR3 DNA reads TGTGCCAGCAGCTTAGGCAAAAAAGAGACCCAGTACTTC.

V is TRBV11-1 and J is TRBJ2-5; TRBD1 aligns across 9 bases. The ends lost 5 bases at V and 5 bases at J; junction bases unmatched: 12. The germline V gene has CDR1 SGHAT and CDR2 FQDESV (reference sequence). The CDR3 extends over 16 amino acids. The CDR3 here is CASSTSTGGVGETQYF. The CDR3 DNA follows: TGTGCCAGCAGCACATCGACAGGGGGGGTAGGGGAGACCCAGTACTTC. The full variable domain, its missing parts supplied by reference TRBV11-1 and TRBJ2-5, is EAEVAQSPRYKITEKSQAVAFWCDPISGHATLYWYRQILGQGPELLVQFQDESVVDDSQLPKDRFSAERLKGVDSTLKIQPAELGDSAMYLCASSTSTGGVGETQYFGPGTRLLVL.